A selection of T cell receptor beta chains follows, all from one sample in a study of blood T cell repertoires in COVID-19. Clones were read by immunoSEQ multiplex PCR, and TCRdb kept only the in-frame ones, dropping some. The sample shows about 87,000 clones, more than 75% of them seen only once. The material sequenced was peripheral blood. All receptors derive from a man in his forties with acute or convalescent COVID-19. The CDR3 runs from the conserved cysteine through the conserved F or W. The D gene is left open where the match is weak. Size is stated for part of the rows, as once, few or many counts, or as a class when the clone is expanded.

J | size | D | V | DNA | CDR3
TRBJ1-1 | . | TRBD1 | TRBV6-5 | TGTGCCAGCACCTACAGGGGGTCCGTTGAAGCTTTCTTT | CASTYRGSVEAFF
TRBJ1-5 | once | . | TRBV30 | TGTGCCTGGAGTGACGGACAGTCCTTGATGCCCCAGCATTTT | CAWSDGQSLMPQHF
TRBJ2-4 | . | TRBD2 | TRBV7-3 | TGTGCCAGCAGCCCAGGTGGGAGGGAAAACATTCAGTACTTC | CASSPGGRENIQYF
TRBJ2-1 | . | . | TRBV6-4 | TGTGCCAGCAGTTCCTCAGGGCGATACAATGAGCAGTTCTTC | CASSSSGRYNEQFF
TRBJ2-1 | . | TRBD2 | TRBV18 | TGTGCCAGCTCACCGGAACTAGCGGGTGCTAATGAGCAGTTCTTC | CASSPELAGANEQFF
TRBJ1-4 | . | . | TRBV7-8 | TGTGCCAGCAGCTTAGGAAACAGATTAACGTCAGCAACTAATGAAAAACTGTTTTTT | CASSLGNRLTSATNEKLFF
TRBJ1-2 | . | TRBD1 | TRBV2 | TGTGCCAGCAGTCCCAGTGGGACAGGGCTAAACTATGGCTACACCTTC | CASSPSGTGLNYGYTF
TRBJ1-2 | . | TRBD1 | TRBV13 | TGTGCCAGCAGCTTTCACAGGGGGTATGGCTACACCTTC | CASSFHRGYGYTF
TRBJ2-7 | . | . | TRBV5-4 | TGTGCCAGCAGCTTGGGGCAGGGCATCGAGCAGTACTTC | CASSLGQGIEQYF
TRBJ1-6 | . | . | TRBV3-1/TRBV3-2 | TGTGCCAGTCAGGCTAACTATAATTCACCCCTCCACTTT | CASQANYNSPLHF
TRBJ1-5 | few | . | TRBV16 | TGTGCCAGCAGCCAATCGTACAGGGCTGGCAATCAGCCCCAGCATTTT | CASSQSYRAGNQPQHF
TRBJ2-7 | . | TRBD1 | TRBV6-5 | TGTGCCAGCAGCAAACAGGGACAGGCCTACGAGCAGTACTTC | CASSKQGQAYEQYF
TRBJ2-1 | few | TRBD2 | TRBV12-3/TRBV12-4 | TGTGCCAGCAGTCCGTCAGCGGGGGGGGCGTTCTTC | CASSPSAGGAFF
TRBJ1-6 | few | . | TRBV6-5 | TGTGCCAGCAGTCCGACGGGGGTCAGGCGTTCGTCCCTCCACTTT | CASSPTGVRRSSLHF
TRBJ2-2 | . | . | TRBV5-4 | TGTGCCAGCAGCTTGGAGGGGCTCACCGGGGAGCTGTTTTTT | CASSLEGLTGELFF
TRBJ2-7 | . | . | TRBV3-1/TRBV3-2 | TGTGCCAGCAGCCAAGTAAGGACAGCCGCCAAGCAGTACTTC | CASSQVRTAAKQYF
TRBJ2-2 | once | TRBD2 | TRBV14 | TGTGCCAGCAGCGAACCGGGACTAGCGGGATTCGGGGAGCTGTTTTTT | CASSEPGLAGFGELFF
TRBJ1-2 | . | . | TRBV19 | TGTGCCAGTCGCCGACTTGAAGTTACTTATGGCTACACCTTC | CASRRLEVTYGYTF
TRBJ2-7 | . | TRBD2 | TRBV6-5 | TGTGCCAGCAGTTACTCCTGGACTAGATCCGACGAGCAGTACTTC | CASSYSWTRSDEQYF
TRBJ2-5 | . | . | TRBV5-1 | TGCGCCAGCAGCTTTTCCAGCCAAGAGACCCAGTACTTC | CASSFSSQETQYF
TRBJ1-5 | . | . | TRBV30 | TGTGCCTGGAGTGTACAGAGCAATCAGCCCCAGCATTTT | CAWSVQSNQPQHF
TRBJ1-1 | . | . | TRBV14 | TGTGCCAGCAGTCAATGGCAGGGTATTGAAGCTTTCTTT | CASSQWQGIEAFF
TRBJ1-5 | . | TRBD1 | TRBV19 | TGTGCCAGTACCCTGGGGGGACAGCTCAATCAGCCCCAGCATTTT | CASTLGGQLNQPQHF
TRBJ1-5 | . | TRBD1 | TRBV15 | TGTGCCACCAGCAGAGATCTTCTGGGACAGTTAAATCAGCCCCAGCATTTT | CATSRDLLGQLNQPQHF
TRBJ1-5 | . | . | TRBV7-2 | TGTGCCAGCAGCTTAGCGGCGGGGGCTCAGCCCCAGCATTTT | CASSLAAGAQPQHF
TRBJ1-6 | . | . | TRBV12-3/TRBV12-4 | TGTGCCAGCAGTGAGCACCAGGGCTCACCCCTCCACTTT | CASSEHQGSPLHF